This TCR beta chain is drawn from a study of T cell repertoires in cytomegalovirus infection. Study in general: Both CMV infection and a matching HLA type were indicated by public TCR beta signatures.

One entry per CDR3 protein, called by TCRdb with MiXCR from the reads. This table holds 450,000 to 650,000 distinct CDR3 sequences, approximately 25% found once. The germline CDR1 and CDR2 sequences are MNHEY and SVGAGI. This CDR3 contains 12 residues. V shed 5 bases, J shed 7 bases, and the junction held 5 bases outside the gene matches. This clonotype has just a few counts. The clonotype comes from a human donor in good health (CMV status not recorded). Some clones in this sample may be carry-over from other donors' samples. Sequenced material: PBMCs. The genes are TRBV6-5 and TRBJ2-7; 7 positions agree with TRBD1. This chain's CDR3 is CASSHRGREQYF. CDR3 coding DNA: TGTGCCAGCAGTCACAGGGGTCGGGAGCAGTACTTC.